This TCR beta chain was sequenced in a study of T cell responses to AZD1222 COVID-19 vaccine. General study points: Researchers took repertoire samples only after the peak T cell response had come. Researchers report vaccine-associated CD4 TCRs spanning spike, with dominance at 160-218 and 743-854. Increased Spike-specific TCR breadth and depth were observed after two AZD1222 doses. Donors in the cohort were predominantly white British and more often female, and clonal diversity was possibly underestimated.

Losses at the gene ends were 4 bases for V and 3 bases for J; bases not matched to a gene: 10. This CDR3 has 16 residues. CDR1 and CDR2 from the germline V gene are SGHNT and YYREEE (reference sequence). Regarding this clone: Its matching antigen is unknown.

Assay: immunoSEQ multiplex PCR; the TCRdb copy retains only in-frame clones and omits some. This sample carries 80,000 or so clones, about nine tenths of them seen once, and the ten largest clones take roughly 4.3%. The genes are TRBV5-4 and TRBJ2-7; 10 bases are a match to TRBD2. The sequencing used peripheral blood, collected on day 0 of MenACWY control vaccination. The sequence derives from an adult in good health. As DNA, the CDR3 is TGTGCCAGCAGCCCTAGGACTAGCGGAGATTACTACGAGCAGTACTTC. Translation gives CASSPRTSGDYYEQYF. The whole variable domain, remainder taken from reference TRBV5-4 and TRBJ2-7, is ETGVTQSPTHLIKTRGQQVTLRCSSQSGHNTVSWYQQALGQGPQFIFQYYREEENGRGNFPPRFSGLQFPNYSSELNVNALELDDSALYLCASSPRTSGDYYEQYFGPGTRLTVT.